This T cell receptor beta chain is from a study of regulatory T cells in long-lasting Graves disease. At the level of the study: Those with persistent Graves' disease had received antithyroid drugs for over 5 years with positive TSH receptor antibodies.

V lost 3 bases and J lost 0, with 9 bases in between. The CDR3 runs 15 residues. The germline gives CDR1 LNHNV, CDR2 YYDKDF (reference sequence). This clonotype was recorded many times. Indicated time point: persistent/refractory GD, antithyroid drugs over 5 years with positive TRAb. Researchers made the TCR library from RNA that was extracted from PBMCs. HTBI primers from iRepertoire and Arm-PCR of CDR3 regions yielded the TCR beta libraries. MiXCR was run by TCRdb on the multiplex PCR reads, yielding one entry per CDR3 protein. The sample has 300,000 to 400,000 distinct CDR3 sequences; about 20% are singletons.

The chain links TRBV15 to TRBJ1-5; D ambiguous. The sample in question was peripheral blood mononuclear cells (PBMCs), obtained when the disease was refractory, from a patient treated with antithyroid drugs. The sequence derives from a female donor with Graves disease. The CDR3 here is CATSRTRDSNQPQHF. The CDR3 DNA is TGTGCCACCAGCAGGACGAGAGATAGCAATCAGCCCCAGCATTTT. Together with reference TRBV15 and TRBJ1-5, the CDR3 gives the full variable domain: DAMVIQNPRYQVTQFGKPVTLSCSQTLNHNVMYWYQQKSSQAPKLLFHYYDKDFNNEADTPDNFQSRRPNTSFCFLDIRSPGLGDTAMYLCATSRTRDSNQPQHFGDGTRLSIL.